This TCR beta chain was identified in a study of blood T cells in healthy people across ages (dated by TCRdb to 2015 to 2017). For context, the study as a whole: Template switching captured roughly one uniquely barcoded TCR beta cDNA molecule per two T cells in model experiments. To track age-related changes in TCR beta repertoire diversity, the study relied on deep sequencing normalized with unique cDNA molecular identifiers. Donors were grouped into four age groups: young (average 16 years), middle-aged (approximately 41), aged (approximately 58) and long-lived (over 80). To avoid experimental bias, donors of different ages were spread randomly across the sequencing lanes. For two donors (one aged 18 to 30 and one aged 80 or older), the study analyzed two additional independent replicas of 1 million unique cDNA reads from the same blood draw. Overall study outcomes, separate from this receptor: Compared with the aged group, the long-lived group had more naive CD4+ T cells, fewer expanded clones and increased TCR diversity, a pattern suggesting age selection. Because the CMV infection status of the donors was unknown, age-related changes in expanded clonotypes may potentially have been confounded. Estimates of total diversity based on one million sequenced T cells were regarded as lower bounds and as underestimates. Observed TCR beta diversity per million T cells fell roughly linearly with age, and a significant reduction was already apparent by age approximately 41. A strong correlation was found between observed TCR beta diversity and the percentage of naive T cells measured by flow cytometry. Since profiling was done on bulk unsorted PBMCs, naive and antigen-experienced compartments could not be conclusively compared.

CDR1 and CDR2, looked up from the germline V gene (reference sequence), are LGHDT and YNNKEL. V gives up 2 bases and J gives up 11 bases, and the segment between their germline ends measures 15 bases. The CDR3 goes from the cysteine to the phenylalanine over 13 residues. Solely the CDR3 DNA is kept, with 39 bases framed from the first base. The approximately 41 donors, aged about 6 to 100 years, were systemically healthy Caucasian individuals from Russia. Each donor gave 8 to 10 milliliters of peripheral blood, drawn into EDTA-treated Vacutainer tubes. Ficoll-Paque density-gradient centrifugation was used to isolate PBMCs, with at least 6.5 million per sample. Trizol reagent was used to extract total RNA from PBMCs, with at least 6 micrograms per sample. For every donor, an aliquot of PBMCs went through flow cytometry to measure the percentages of naive CD45RAhigh/CD27high T cells. Library prep was done by 5' RACE. Instrument on record: Illumina HiSeq 2500. The second PCR ran for about 6 to 11 cycles and used a J-beta primer mix along with a sample-barcoded 5' primer. A template-switch 5' adaptor carrying 12 random nucleotides introduced a unique molecular identifier onto each TCR beta cDNA molecule. Each sample yielded at least 3 million CDR3-containing paired-end reads. All of the RNA was converted into first-strand cDNA using the Mint cDNA synthesis kit, with a TRBC-specific oligonucleotide serving as the primer. All cDNA was treated with uracil-DNA glycosylase and then went through a first 18-cycle PCR with the universal primers M1SS and BC2_uni_R. Concerning the study's data processing: For normalization, 1 million high-quality reads, each with a distinct molecular identifier, were randomly selected from each sample. Instead of being binned into consensus sequences, reads that shared molecular identifiers were thrown out. MiTCR, with a Q25 quality threshold and the strictest error-elimination algorithm, was used for CDR3 identification, clonotype clustering and error correction. A nonparametric unseen species model with Euler transformation was used to estimate a lower bound on total TCR beta diversity. The public sequencing data were trimmed at Q25 with fastp and processed into clonotypes with MiXCR by TCRdb, which kept only in-frame beta chains. Under each unique CDR3 protein, matching rows form one entry showing the most common genes and DNA. These V and J calls rely on TCRdb rather than the paper's analysis. Counted in this sample were just over 800,000 distinct CDR3 sequences; around two thirds of them appeared once. About 27% of the sample rests with the top ten.

With regard to this clonotype: It has no known antigen specificity. The input lacks base qualities; no much larger clone sits a single base away.

The V and J segments used are TRBV3-1 and TRBJ1-1; a confident D gene designation cannot be given. The clonotype comes from a man aged 25 to 45 in good health. The sequencing sample was made of blood. The nucleotide sequence is TGTGCCAGCAGCCAATGGCAGGCCCTTCACGCTTTCTTT. This is translated as CASSQWQALHAFF.